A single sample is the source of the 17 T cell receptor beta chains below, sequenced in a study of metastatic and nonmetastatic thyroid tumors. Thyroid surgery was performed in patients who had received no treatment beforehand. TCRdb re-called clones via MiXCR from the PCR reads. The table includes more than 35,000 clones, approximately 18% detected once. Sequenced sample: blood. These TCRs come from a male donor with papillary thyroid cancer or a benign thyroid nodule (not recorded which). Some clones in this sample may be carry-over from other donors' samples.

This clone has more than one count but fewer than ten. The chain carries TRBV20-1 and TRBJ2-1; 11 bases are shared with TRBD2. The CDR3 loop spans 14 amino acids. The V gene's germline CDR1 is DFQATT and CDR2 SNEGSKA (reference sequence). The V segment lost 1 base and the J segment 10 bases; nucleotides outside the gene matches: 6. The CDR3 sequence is CSARGLAGSGEQFF. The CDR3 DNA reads TGCAGTGCTAGAGGACTAGCGGGATCGGGAGAGCAGTTCTTC.

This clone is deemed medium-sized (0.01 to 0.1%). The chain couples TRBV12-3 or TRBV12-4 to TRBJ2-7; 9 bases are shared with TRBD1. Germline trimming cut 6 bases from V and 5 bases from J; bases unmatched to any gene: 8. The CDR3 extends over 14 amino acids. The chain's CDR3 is CASRTGTGFHEQYF. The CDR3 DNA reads TGTGCCAGCAGAACCGGGACAGGGTTCCACGAGCAGTACTTC.

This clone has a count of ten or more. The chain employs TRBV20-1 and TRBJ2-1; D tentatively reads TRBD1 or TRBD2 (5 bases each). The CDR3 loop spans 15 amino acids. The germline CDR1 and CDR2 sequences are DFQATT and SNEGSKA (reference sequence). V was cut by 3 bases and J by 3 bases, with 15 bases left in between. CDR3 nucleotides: TGCAGTGCTAGGGCGACCGGGACCGACTACAATGAGCAGTTCTTC. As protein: CSARATGTDYNEQFF.

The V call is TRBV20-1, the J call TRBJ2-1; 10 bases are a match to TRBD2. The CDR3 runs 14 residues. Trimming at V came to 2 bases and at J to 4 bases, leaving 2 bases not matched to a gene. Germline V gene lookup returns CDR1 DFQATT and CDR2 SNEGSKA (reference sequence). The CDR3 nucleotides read TGCAGTGCTAGAAGGACTAGCGGTTACAATGAGCAGTTCTTC. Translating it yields CSARRTSGYNEQFF.

In DNA, the CDR3 is TGTGCCAGCAGCTTGGATGAGGGGCTCTCTGGAAACACCATATATTTT. This encodes CASSLDEGLSGNTIYF. This chain connects TRBV5-6 to TRBJ1-3, with D maybe TRBD1 (5 bases). The germline CDR1 and CDR2 sequences are SGHDT and YYEEEE. V lost 0 bases and J lost 0, with 10 bases in between. The CDR3 is 16 residues long.

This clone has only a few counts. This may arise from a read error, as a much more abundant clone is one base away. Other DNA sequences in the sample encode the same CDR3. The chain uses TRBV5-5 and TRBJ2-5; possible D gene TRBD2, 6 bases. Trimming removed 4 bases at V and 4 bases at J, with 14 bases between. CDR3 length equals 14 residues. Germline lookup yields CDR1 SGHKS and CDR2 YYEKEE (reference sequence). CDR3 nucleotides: TGTGCCAGCAGCCTTACGGGGGTGGCAGAGACCCAGTACTTC. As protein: CASSLTGVAETQYF.

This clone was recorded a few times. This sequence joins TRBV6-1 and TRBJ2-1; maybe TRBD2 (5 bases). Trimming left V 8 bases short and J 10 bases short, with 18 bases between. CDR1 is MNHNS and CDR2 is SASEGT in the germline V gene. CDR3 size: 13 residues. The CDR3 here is CASAMLEGAEQFF. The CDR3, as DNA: TGTGCCAGCGCAATGTTAGAGGGCGCCGAGCAGTTCTTC.

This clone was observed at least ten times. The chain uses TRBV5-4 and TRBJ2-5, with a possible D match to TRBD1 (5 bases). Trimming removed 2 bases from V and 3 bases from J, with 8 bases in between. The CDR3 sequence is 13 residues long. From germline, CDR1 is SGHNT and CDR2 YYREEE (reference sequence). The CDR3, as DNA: TGTGCCAGCAGCTTCAGGGCGGAAGAGACCCAGTACTTC. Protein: CASSFRAEETQYF.

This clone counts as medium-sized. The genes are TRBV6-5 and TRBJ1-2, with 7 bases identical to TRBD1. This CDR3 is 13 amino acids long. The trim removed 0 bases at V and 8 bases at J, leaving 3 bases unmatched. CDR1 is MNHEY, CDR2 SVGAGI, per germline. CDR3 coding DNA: TGTGCCAGCAGTTACTCCACAGGGGTCGGCTACACCTTC. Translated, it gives CASSYSTGVGYTF.

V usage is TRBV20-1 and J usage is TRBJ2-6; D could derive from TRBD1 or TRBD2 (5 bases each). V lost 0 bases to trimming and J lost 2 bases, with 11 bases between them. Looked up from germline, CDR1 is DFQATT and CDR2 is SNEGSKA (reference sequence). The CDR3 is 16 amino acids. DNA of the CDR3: TGCAGTGCTAGAGAGAGAGGGGTACCTGGGGCCAACGTCCTGACTTTC. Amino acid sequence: CSARERGVPGANVLTF.

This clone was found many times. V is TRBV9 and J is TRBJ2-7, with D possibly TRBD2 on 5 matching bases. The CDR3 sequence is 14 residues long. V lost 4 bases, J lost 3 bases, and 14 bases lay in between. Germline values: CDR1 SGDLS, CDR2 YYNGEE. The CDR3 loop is CASSPAGVGYEQYF. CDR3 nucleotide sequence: TGTGCCAGCAGCCCCGCCGGGGTGGGCTACGAGCAGTACTTC.

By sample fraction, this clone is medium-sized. CDR3 sequence reads: CASSFFQGGAGEQYF. The CDR3 DNA reads TGTGCCAGCAGTTTCTTCCAAGGGGGGGCAGGCGAGCAGTACTTC. V and J are TRBV12-3 or TRBV12-4 and TRBJ2-7, with D possibly TRBD2 on 7 matching bases. Trimming removed 3 bases at V and 6 bases at J, with 18 bases between. The CDR3 extends over 15 amino acids.

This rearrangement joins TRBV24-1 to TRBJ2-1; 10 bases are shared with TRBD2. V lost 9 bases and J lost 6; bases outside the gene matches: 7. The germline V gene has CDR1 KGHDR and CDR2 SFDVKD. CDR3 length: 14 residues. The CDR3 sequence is CATGWTSGRNEQFF. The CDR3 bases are TGTGCCACCGGTTGGACTAGCGGTCGCAATGAGCAGTTCTTC.

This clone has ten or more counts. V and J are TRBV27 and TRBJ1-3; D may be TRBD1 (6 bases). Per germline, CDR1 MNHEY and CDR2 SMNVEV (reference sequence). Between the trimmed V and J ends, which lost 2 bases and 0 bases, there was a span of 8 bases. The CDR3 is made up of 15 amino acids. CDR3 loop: CASSLDRTSGNTIYF. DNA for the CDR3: TGTGCCAGCAGTTTAGACAGGACCTCTGGAAACACCATATATTTT.

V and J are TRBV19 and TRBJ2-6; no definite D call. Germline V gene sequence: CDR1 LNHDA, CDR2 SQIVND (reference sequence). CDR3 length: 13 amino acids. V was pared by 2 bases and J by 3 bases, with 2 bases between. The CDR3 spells CASSIHGANVLTF. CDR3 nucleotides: TGTGCCAGTAGTATACATGGGGCCAACGTCCTGACTTTC.

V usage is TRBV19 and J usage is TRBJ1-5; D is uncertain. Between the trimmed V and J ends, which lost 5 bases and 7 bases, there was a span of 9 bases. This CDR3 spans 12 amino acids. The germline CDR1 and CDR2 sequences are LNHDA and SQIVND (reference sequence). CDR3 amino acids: CASSWSRQPQHF. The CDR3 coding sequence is TGTGCCAGTAGTTGGAGCAGACAGCCCCAGCATTTT.

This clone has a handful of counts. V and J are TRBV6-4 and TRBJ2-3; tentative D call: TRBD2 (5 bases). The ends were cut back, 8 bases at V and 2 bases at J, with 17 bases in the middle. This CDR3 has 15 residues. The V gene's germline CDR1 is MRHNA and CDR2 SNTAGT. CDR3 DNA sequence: TGTGCCAGCCTGGGTACTAGGCCAAACACAGATACGCAGTATTTT. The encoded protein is CASLGTRPNTDTQYF.